The 17 T cell receptor beta chains listed next were all sequenced from one sample in a study of T cell responses to AZD1222 COVID-19 vaccine. Sequencing used immunoSEQ multiplex PCR; TCRdb keeps in-frame clones, though not all of them. This table holds some 200,000 clones, 90% to 95% found once. The sequencing here drew on peripheral blood, taken 28 days after the second AZD1222 dose. The receptors were sampled from an adult who received the AZD1222 COVID-19 vaccine.

This chain joins TRBV19 and TRBJ1-2, with D tentatively TRBD1 (6 bases). Trimming stripped 3 bases from V and 8 bases from J, with 16 bases between. CDR1 LNHDA and CDR2 SQIVND come from the germline V gene (reference sequence). This CDR3 spans 14 amino acids. CDR3 nucleotides: TGTGCCAGTAGTATGACAGGCATATTTCGGGGCTACACCTTC. Translation: CASSMTGIFRGYTF.

The V gene is TRBV24-1, the J gene TRBJ2-3; TRBD1 might be the D (6 bases). The germline V gene has CDR1 KGHDR and CDR2 SFDVKD. Trimming removed 7 bases at V and 2 bases at J, with 21 bases between. This CDR3 spans 17 amino acids. CDR3: CATSSAWGLGPTDTQYF. The DNA of the CDR3 is TGTGCCACCAGCTCAGCTTGGGGGCTAGGGCCCACAGATACGCAGTATTTT.

The V call is TRBV6-5, the J call TRBJ1-2; 7 bases line up with TRBD1. CDR1 is MNHEY and CDR2 is SVGAGI in the germline V gene. The CDR3 covers 15 residues. J lost 4 bases, V lost 0 bases, and 5 bases had no gene match. CDR3: CASSYSGQRGYGYTF. The CDR3 region has the DNA TGTGCCAGCAGTTACTCGGGACAGCGAGGCTATGGCTACACCTTC.

The chain recombines TRBV6-5 with TRBJ1-2; no clear D gene. V lost 4 bases, J lost 3 bases, and 12 bases lay in between. CDR3 length: 14 amino acids. The V gene's germline CDR1 is MNHEY and CDR2 SVGAGI. The CDR3 region has the DNA TGTGCCAGCAGTTTGGGCCGGGGTTACTATGGCTACACCTTC. This translates into CASSLGRGYYGYTF.

The table lists this clone with a count of one. The chain uses TRBV3-1 (or the pseudogene TRBV3-2) and TRBJ2-1; TRBD1 aligns across 9 bases. Germline V gene data show CDR1 as LGHDT and CDR2 as YNNKEL (reference sequence). Germline trimming cut 1 base from V and 7 bases from J; bases unmatched to any gene: 5. The CDR3 totals 15 residues. CDR3 loop: CASSQGQGGRNEQFF. DNA of the CDR3: TGTGCCAGCAGCCAAGGACAGGGGGGGCGGAATGAGCAGTTCTTC.

This rearrangement joins TRBV6-5 to TRBJ2-3; D unclear. There are 14 residues in the CDR3. Germline CDR1 is MNHEY and CDR2 is SVGAGI. Trimming pared 6 bases from V and 2 bases from J, leaving 12 bases between. The CDR3 DNA follows: TGTGCCAGCAGACCCTGGGCACCCACAGATACGCAGTATTTT. As protein: CASRPWAPTDTQYF.

This chain joins TRBV2 and TRBJ2-1; D possibly corresponds to TRBD1 (5 bases). This CDR3 spans 14 amino acids. V shed 2 bases and J shed 4 bases, with 9 bases lying between them. From germline, CDR1 is SNHLY and CDR2 FYNNEI. In DNA form, the CDR3 reads TGTGCCAGCAGTGAATTGGGGCAGTACAATGAGCAGTTCTTC. It codes for CASSELGQYNEQFF.

The chain combines TRBV6-5 with TRBJ2-7; TRBD2 agrees at 7 bases. CDR3 size: 15 residues. V was clipped by 0 bases and J by 4 bases; unmatched bases: 6. Germline assignment: CDR1 MNHEY and CDR2 SVGAGI. CDR3 loop: CASSYSIVGGYEQYF. The CDR3 DNA reads TGTGCCAGCAGTTACTCGATCGTCGGGGGGTACGAGCAGTACTTC.

This chain links TRBV3-1 (or the pseudogene TRBV3-2) with TRBJ1-6; D is undetermined. V lost 0 bases and J lost 10, with 4 bases in between. The germline gives CDR1 LGHDT, CDR2 YNNKEL (reference sequence). The CDR3 has 12 amino acids. Written as DNA, the CDR3 is TGTGCCAGCAGCCAAGAACGGTCACCCCTCCACTTT. This translates into CASSQERSPLHF.

The gene calls are TRBV19 and TRBJ1-3, with TRBD1 as a possible D gene (5 bases). The CDR3 runs 19 residues. Germline V gives CDR1 LNHDA, CDR2 SQIVND (reference sequence). The V end lost 3 bases, the J end lost 1 base, and 22 bases lay between the germline ends. CDR3 bases: TGTGCCAGTAGTATCCCGGCAGGGACCCCCCTTCGGTCTGGAAACACCATATATTTT. Its translation is CASSIPAGTPLRSGNTIYF.

This clone was seen just once. The V and J genes are TRBV28 and TRBJ2-5, with 10 bases lining up with TRBD2. The germline CDR1 and CDR2 sequences are MDHEN and SYDVKM. This CDR3 is 13 amino acids long. The V gene end was trimmed by 6 bases and the J gene end by 4 bases; junction bases not matched to a gene: 2. The CDR3 region is CASSIAGGETQYF. The CDR3 region has the DNA TGTGCCAGCAGCATAGCGGGGGGAGAGACCCAGTACTTC.

V usage is TRBV6-5 and J usage is TRBJ2-7, with D perhaps TRBD1 or TRBD2 (5 bases each). Germline loops: CDR1 MNHEY, CDR2 SVGAGI. The CDR3 totals 16 residues. V was shortened by 3 bases and J by 5 bases, with 20 bases between the two germline ends. CDR3 region: CASSYRIPGQTHEQYF. Written as DNA, the CDR3 is TGTGCCAGCAGTTATCGAATTCCGGGGCAGACTCACGAGCAGTACTTC.

This clone was seen more than once but under ten times. Here the CDR3 reads CSASPPLVSYNSPLHF. The CDR3 bases are TGCAGTGCTAGTCCACCCCTAGTATCCTATAATTCACCCCTCCACTTT. V and J are TRBV20-1 and TRBJ1-6; D uncertain. This CDR3 region has 16 residues. Per germline, CDR1 DFQATT and CDR2 SNEGSKA (reference sequence). The ends were cut back, 3 bases at V and 1 base at J, with 13 bases in the middle.

The CDR3 bases are TGTGCCAGCAGCTTAGGCCTGGGACGGGGGATGGATGGCTACACCTTC. Translation: CASSLGLGRGMDGYTF. The chain combines TRBV7-9 with TRBJ1-2; tentatively, D is TRBD1 (5 bases). Germline V gene lookup returns CDR1 SEHNR and CDR2 FQNEAQ (reference sequence). This CDR3 spans 16 amino acids. V gave up 1 base and J gave up 6 bases, with 18 bases separating them.

Details on this clone: The germline gene is not matched at one end of the junction; a read error may be the cause. V is TRBV5-6 and J is TRBJ2-5; 8 positions agree with TRBD1. The CDR3 length is 14 residues. CDR1 and CDR2 from the germline V gene are SGHDT and YYEEEE. CDR3 nucleotide sequence: TGTGCCAGCAGCTTGGGGACAGGGTCCTCGAGAATTGACTTC. This translates into CASSLGTGSSRIDF.

The chain has TRBV20-1 and TRBJ2-3, with no clear D. There are 13 residues in the CDR3. Germline CDR1 is DFQATT and CDR2 is SNEGSKA (reference sequence). Between the trimmed V and J ends, which lost 3 bases and 0 bases, there was a span of 7 bases. The DNA of the CDR3 is TGCAGTGCTAGTCATGAGAGCACAGATACGCAGTATTTT. This gives the protein CSASHESTDTQYF.

This clone appeared a single time. This sequence joins TRBV19 and TRBJ2-1; 11 bases map to TRBD2. The V and J ends lost 3 bases and 2 bases, in that order; junction bases with no gene match: 9. This CDR3 has 18 amino acids. The V gene's germline CDR1 is LNHDA and CDR2 SQIVND (reference sequence). The CDR3 sequence: CASSIWLAGGPTYNEQFF. In DNA, the CDR3 is TGTGCCAGTAGTATTTGGCTAGCGGGGGGACCTACCTACAATGAGCAGTTCTTC.